This is a list of T cell receptor beta chains from one sample in a study of T cell responses to AZD1222 COVID-19 vaccine. Method: immunoSEQ multiplex PCR; TCRdb's copy keeps in-frame clones and lacks some. The sample lists roughly 200,000 clones, roughly 94% occurring once. Material: peripheral blood, obtained 28 days after the second dose of the MenACWY control vaccine. These receptors all come from an adult who received the MenACWY meningococcal vaccine as a control. Both conserved end residues are part of each CDR3. Fields, in order: D gene, clone size, J gene, V gene, CDR3 protein, CDR3 DNA. The D gene is left open where the match is weak. A clone size is listed for some rows: how often the clone was seen (once, few, many), or a class if it is expanded.

d_gene: TRBD2
abundance: -
j_gene: TRBJ2-1
v_gene: TRBV28
CDR3aa: CASNVPGLRQFF
CDR3nt: TGTGCCAGCAACGTTCCGGGACTACGGCAGTTCTTC

d_gene: -
abundance: -
j_gene: TRBJ2-2
v_gene: TRBV5-1
CDR3aa: CASSLGESNTGELFF
CDR3nt: TGCGCCAGCAGCTTGGGGGAGTCGAACACCGGGGAGCTGTTTTTT

d_gene: -
abundance: -
j_gene: TRBJ1-3
v_gene: TRBV5-1
CDR3aa: CASSLGRGSGNTIYF
CDR3nt: TGCGCCAGCAGCTTGGGACGTGGCTCTGGAAACACCATATATTTT

d_gene: TRBD1
abundance: -
j_gene: TRBJ1-1
v_gene: TRBV25-1
CDR3aa: CASEALDRREAFF
CDR3nt: TGTGCCAGCGAAGCATTGGACAGGAGAGAAGCTTTCTTT

d_gene: -
abundance: -
j_gene: TRBJ2-5
v_gene: TRBV7-9
CDR3aa: CASSLPRETQYF
CDR3nt: TGTGCCAGCAGCTTGCCCCGGGAGACCCAGTACTTC

d_gene: -
abundance: -
j_gene: TRBJ2-7
v_gene: TRBV4-3
CDR3aa: CASSQSGRDEQYF
CDR3nt: TGCGCCAGCAGCCAATCGGGGCGAGACGAGCAGTACTTC

d_gene: TRBD2
abundance: -
j_gene: TRBJ2-3
v_gene: TRBV27
CDR3aa: CASGSWTSGRARDTQYF
CDR3nt: TGTGCCAGCGGATCATGGACTAGCGGGAGGGCCAGGGATACGCAGTATTTT

d_gene: -
abundance: once
j_gene: TRBJ2-6
v_gene: TRBV24-1
CDR3aa: CATSDPMANVLTF
CDR3nt: TGTGCCACCAGTGATCCCATGGCCAACGTCCTGACTTTC

d_gene: -
abundance: -
j_gene: TRBJ2-3
v_gene: TRBV15
CDR3aa: CATSRGGDSTDTQYF
CDR3nt: TGTGCCACCAGCAGAGGAGGGGACAGCACAGATACGCAGTATTTT

d_gene: -
abundance: -
j_gene: TRBJ2-3
v_gene: TRBV9
CDR3aa: CASSVATDTQYF
CDR3nt: TGTGCCAGCAGCGTAGCCACAGATACGCAGTATTTT

d_gene: -
abundance: -
j_gene: TRBJ1-4
v_gene: TRBV12-3/TRBV12-4
CDR3aa: CASRADGEMFF
CDR3nt: TGTGCCAGCAGGGCGGACGGGGAAATGTTTTTT

d_gene: -
abundance: once
j_gene: TRBJ2-1
v_gene: TRBV19
CDR3aa: CASSQTGVNEQFF
CDR3nt: TGTGCCAGTAGTCAGACGGGAGTAAATGAGCAGTTCTTC

d_gene: -
abundance: -
j_gene: TRBJ1-6
v_gene: TRBV15
CDR3aa: CATSRDRGGIDSPLHF
CDR3nt: TGTGCCACCAGCAGAGACAGGGGAGGCATTGATTCACCCCTCCACTTT

d_gene: TRBD2
abundance: -
j_gene: TRBJ2-1
v_gene: TRBV24-1
CDR3aa: CATSDPGTSGRDEQFF
CDR3nt: TGTGCCACCAGTGACCCCGGGACTAGCGGGAGGGATGAGCAGTTCTTC

d_gene: -
abundance: -
j_gene: TRBJ2-2
v_gene: TRBV28
CDR3aa: CASSFSTGELFF
CDR3nt: TGTGCCAGCAGTTTTTCCACCGGGGAGCTGTTTTTT

d_gene: -
abundance: -
j_gene: TRBJ1-2
v_gene: TRBV30
CDR3aa: CAWSTGNGYTF
CDR3nt: TGTGCCTGGAGTACGGGGAACGGCTACACCTTC

d_gene: -
abundance: -
j_gene: TRBJ2-7
v_gene: TRBV28
CDR3aa: CAAGKGREQSYEQYF
CDR3nt: TGTGCCGCGGGGAAGGGCAGGGAGCAATCCTACGAGCAGTACTTC

d_gene: TRBD1
abundance: -
j_gene: TRBJ1-5
v_gene: TRBV7-6
CDR3aa: CASSPGQGGNQPQHF
CDR3nt: TGTGCCAGCAGCCCCGGACAGGGGGGCAATCAGCCCCAGCATTTT

d_gene: TRBD2
abundance: -
j_gene: TRBJ2-3
v_gene: TRBV28
CDR3aa: CASRRGLAGLDTQYF
CDR3nt: TGTGCCAGCAGGAGAGGACTAGCGGGATTGGATACGCAGTATTTT

d_gene: -
abundance: -
j_gene: TRBJ2-7
v_gene: TRBV29-1
CDR3aa: CSVGNGRDEQYF
CDR3nt: TGCAGCGTTGGGAACGGAAGGGACGAGCAGTACTTC

d_gene: TRBD2
abundance: -
j_gene: TRBJ2-7
v_gene: TRBV2
CDR3aa: CASSEGTSGSYEQYF
CDR3nt: TGTGCCAGCAGTGAAGGGACTAGCGGGAGCTACGAGCAGTACTTC

d_gene: -
abundance: -
j_gene: TRBJ1-4
v_gene: TRBV27
CDR3aa: CASSFTGGVGEKLFF
CDR3nt: TGTGCCAGCAGTTTCACCGGAGGGGTGGGGGAAAAACTGTTTTTT

d_gene: -
abundance: -
j_gene: TRBJ2-2
v_gene: TRBV5-4
CDR3aa: CASSLVGTGELFF
CDR3nt: TGTGCCAGCAGCTTGGTTGGGACCGGGGAGCTGTTTTTT

d_gene: TRBD1
abundance: -
j_gene: TRBJ1-5
v_gene: TRBV19
CDR3aa: CASSIGQGVGQPQHF
CDR3nt: TGTGCCAGTAGTATTGGACAGGGTGTGGGACAGCCCCAGCATTTT

d_gene: TRBD1
abundance: once
j_gene: TRBJ1-2
v_gene: TRBV27
CDR3aa: CASMPRDSNYGYTF
CDR3nt: TGTGCCAGCATGCCTCGGGACAGTAACTATGGCTACACCTTC

d_gene: -
abundance: few
j_gene: TRBJ1-1
v_gene: TRBV7-2
CDR3aa: CASSRGWGSPKGDTEAFF
CDR3nt: TGTGCCAGCAGCCGGGGCTGGGGCAGCCCTAAAGGGGACACTGAAGCTTTCTTT

d_gene: -
abundance: -
j_gene: TRBJ2-5
v_gene: TRBV2
CDR3aa: CASSGGPLSYQETQYF
CDR3nt: TGTGCCAGCAGTGGAGGGCCCCTCTCGTACCAAGAGACCCAGTACTTC